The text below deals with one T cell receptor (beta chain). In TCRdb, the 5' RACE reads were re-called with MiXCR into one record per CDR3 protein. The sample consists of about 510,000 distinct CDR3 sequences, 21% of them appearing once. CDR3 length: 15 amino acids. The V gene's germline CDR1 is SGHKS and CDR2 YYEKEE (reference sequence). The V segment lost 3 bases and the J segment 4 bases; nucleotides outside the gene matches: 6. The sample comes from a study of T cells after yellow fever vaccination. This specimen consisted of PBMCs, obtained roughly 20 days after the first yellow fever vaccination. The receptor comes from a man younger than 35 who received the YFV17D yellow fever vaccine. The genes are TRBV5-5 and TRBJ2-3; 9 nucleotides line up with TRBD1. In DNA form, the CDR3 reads TGTGCCAGCAGCTCCGCCGGGACAGGGTCAGATACGCAGTATTTT. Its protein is CASSSAGTGSDTQYF.